Judged by abundance, the clone carrying this TCR beta chain is medium-sized. Its antigen is unknown. The record originates from a study of prognosis after radiotherapy for stage I lung cancer. In the study overall: No patient received concurrent therapy with stereotactic body radiotherapy. Findings of the study overall: Tumor-specific reactivity of the expanded TCR clones remained undetermined.

Prior chemotherapy, radiotherapy and other malignancies were absent; CT and PET/CT showed node-negative disease. The CDR3 totals 12 residues. Deletions cut 5 bases from V and 7 bases from J, with 11 bases between. CDR1 LNHDA and CDR2 SQIVND come from the germline V gene (reference sequence). By two-round multiplex PCR, the TCR beta CDR3 was amplified from genomic DNA. Round-one PCR had primers specific to each TRBV and TRBJ gene. TCRdb passed the multiplex PCR reads through MiXCR, listing each CDR3 protein once. The sample has 8,500 to 13,000 distinct CDR3 sequences, 45% to 65% seen once. The clonotype was recovered from a donor over 45 with non-small cell lung cancer. The rearrangement joins TRBV19 to TRBJ2-5; D remains unclear. Source: PBMCs, taken before or after stereotactic body radiation therapy (not recorded which). CDR3 DNA sequence: TGTGCCAGTAGTTCAGACCATTTGACCCAGTACTTC. Translating gives CASSSDHLTQYF.